The 2 T cell receptor beta chains below were found in one sample sequenced in a study of T cell changes during pregnancy in multiple sclerosis (dated 2019 in TCRdb). The method behind the library was the immunoSEQ multiplex PCR assay. This is the immuneACCESS table as TCRdb keeps it, with only in-frame sequences that have V and J called. A part of the clones is gone; compared with another copy, unresolved V genes explain less than half, and the rest is unexplained. The table for this sample lists more than 65,000 clones; 90% to 95% of them were counted only once. Roughly 2.5% of the sample rests with the top ten. The sequencing used peripheral blood, collected in the first trimester of pregnancy. The receptor set was obtained from a female donor with multiple sclerosis, enrolled in a pregnancy study.

The gene calls are TRBV27 and TRBJ2-3; D gene uncertain. The CDR3 spans 14 residues. With 3 bases removed from V and 3 bases from J, the gap between germline ends came to 10 bases. Germline CDR1 is MNHEY and CDR2 is SMNVEV (reference sequence). Here the CDR3 DNA reads TGTGCCAGCAGTTTCGGAGACCTAACAGATACGCAGTATTTT. Residues: CASSFGDLTDTQYF.

CDR3 nucleotides: TGTGCCACCAGCAGAGAGGCAGGAGGTGAGCAGTTCTTC. It encodes CATSREAGGEQFF. The chain uses TRBV15 and TRBJ2-1; tentative D call: TRBD2 (5 bases). CDR3 length equals 13 residues. V gave up 0 bases and J gave up 9 bases, with 9 bases separating them. In germline, CDR1 is LNHNV, CDR2 YYDKDF (reference sequence).